The 29 T cell receptor beta chains reported below all come from one sample, sequenced in a study of blood T cell repertoires in COVID-19. TCRdb's table, derived via immunoSEQ multiplex PCR, lists solely in-frame clones and lacks some. Here the sample spans under 200,000 clones, roughly 83% being singletons. The sequencing sample was made of PBMCs or T cells enriched from blood (not recorded which). All receptors come from a woman aged 55-69 years who had recovered from COVID-19.

This chain uses TRBV30 with TRBJ1-4; D may be TRBD1 (6 bases). CDR1 and CDR2 from the germline V gene are GTSNPN and SVGIG (reference sequence). The CDR3 covers 14 residues. The V and J ends lost 5 bases and 8 bases respectively, with 18 bases between them. CDR3 nucleotide sequence: TGTGCCTGGGGGAAGTCGACAGGAAGGGAAAAACTGTTTTTT. The encoded protein is CAWGKSTGREKLFF. Variable domain in full (rest from reference TRBV30 and TRBJ1-4): SQTIHQWPATLVQPVGSPLSLECTVEGTSNPNLYWYRQAAGRGLQLLFYSVGIGQISSEVPQNLSASRPQDRQFILSSKKLLLSDSGFYLCAWGKSTGREKLFFGSGTQLSVL.

The chain carries TRBV10-3 and TRBJ1-1; 9 nucleotides match TRBD1. The CDR3 contains 14 residues. Germline V CDR1 and CDR2: ENHRY, SYGVKD. V lost 6 bases and J lost 2; bases outside the gene matches: 4. The CDR3 nucleotides are TGTGCCATCAGGGTGGGACAGGGCAACACTGAAGCTTTCTTT. This gives the protein CAIRVGQGNTEAFF.

The chain uses TRBV29-1 and TRBJ2-2, with TRBD1 matching 9 bases. The trim removed 6 bases at V and 1 base at J, leaving 3 bases unmatched. Per the germline V gene, CDR1 is SQVTM and CDR2 is ANQGSEA. The CDR3 spans 14 residues. CDR3 sequence: CSVGQGVNTGELFF. For the CDR3, the DNA is TGCAGCGTGGGACAGGGAGTGAACACCGGGGAGCTGTTTTTT.

A word on this clone: Other DNA variants within this sample encode the same CDR3. J is TRBJ2-1 and V is TRBV7-3; TRBD2 is a possible D gene (6 bases). The CDR3 covers 14 residues. Trimming removed 3 bases at V and 1 base at J, with 7 bases between. CDR1 and CDR2 from the germline V gene are SGHTA and FQGTGA. This CDR3 is CASSFSGSYNEQFF. For the CDR3, the DNA is TGTGCCAGCAGCTTTAGCGGTTCCTACAATGAGCAGTTCTTC.

J is TRBJ2-1 and V is TRBV19; D is perhaps TRBD1 (5 bases). This CDR3 region has 13 residues. Germline lookup yields CDR1 LNHDA and CDR2 SQIVND (reference sequence). V dropped 0 bases and J dropped 10 bases, with 10 bases sitting between them. The CDR3 region has the DNA TGTGCCAGTAGTATAGAGGCACGGACAGAGCAGTTCTTC. This translates into CASSIEARTEQFF. The whole variable domain, filled in from reference TRBV19 and TRBJ2-1, reads DGGITQSPKYLFRKEGQNVTLSCEQNLNHDAMYWYRQDPGQGLRLIYYSQIVNDFQKGDIAEGYSVSREKKESFPLTVTSAQKNPTAFYLCASSIEARTEQFFGPGTRLTVL.

This clone was seen a single time. This chain connects TRBV3-1 (or the pseudogene TRBV3-2) to TRBJ2-1, with D possibly matching TRBD1 (5 bases). Trimming took off 0 bases at V and 9 bases at J, with 18 bases between the two ends. Germline lookup yields CDR1 LGHDT and CDR2 YNNKEL (reference sequence). CDR3 length equals 16 residues. The CDR3, as DNA: TGTGCCAGCAGCCAAGAACCCGTAGGGGTCCGATGTGAGCAGTTCTTC. It specifies CASSQEPVGVRCEQFF.

The chain is built from TRBV6-4 and TRBJ1-6; no clear D gene. V lost 3 bases to trimming and J lost 9 bases, with 9 bases between them. The germline gives CDR1 MRHNA, CDR2 SNTAGT. CDR3 length equals 13 residues. Here the CDR3 DNA reads TGTGCCAGCAGTGAGACACGGGGTTCACCCCTCCACTTT. It codes for CASSETRGSPLHF.

The V call is TRBV28, the J call TRBJ2-7; D ambiguous. Per the germline V gene, CDR1 is MDHEN and CDR2 is SYDVKM. This CDR3 has 12 amino acids. V lost 2 bases, J lost 3 bases, and 5 bases lay in between. The CDR3 DNA sequence: TGTGCCAGCAGTTTAGGAGACTACGAGCAGTACTTC. Translated: CASSLGDYEQYF.

CDR3 DNA sequence: TGTGCCAGCAGCGTAGGGCAGGGCGGGAACACTGAAGCTTTCTTT. Encoded protein: CASSVGQGGNTEAFF. The chain employs TRBV9 and TRBJ1-1; possibly TRBD1 for D (5 bases). Between the trimmed V and J ends, which lost 0 bases and 1 base, there was a span of 10 bases. Germline CDR1 SGDLS, CDR2 YYNGEE. The CDR3 runs to 15 residues.

V and J are TRBV7-2 and TRBJ2-7, with a weak D call TRBD1 (7 bases). The CDR3 is made up of 13 amino acids. The V end was cut by 4 bases, the J end by 3 bases, with 10 bases between. The V gene's germline CDR1 is SGHTA and CDR2 FQGNSA. The CDR3 DNA reads as TGTGCCAGCAGCTCGCAGGGGGGCTACGAGCAGTACTTC. Translation gives CASSSQGGYEQYF.

The sample holds a few counts of this clone. The chain links TRBV4-1 to TRBJ2-5; TRBD2 aligns across 8 bases. The CDR3 spans 16 residues. Germline V gene lookup returns CDR1 MGHRA and CDR2 YSYEKL. V lost 0 bases and J lost 2; bases outside the gene matches: 5. The CDR3 sequence: CASSQDGGGLQETQYF. DNA for the CDR3: TGCGCCAGCAGCCAAGATGGCGGGGGGTTACAAGAGACCCAGTACTTC.

The chain is built from TRBV28 and TRBJ1-3; D gene ambiguous. V was cut by 4 bases and J by 2 bases, with 21 bases left in between. The CDR3 totals 18 residues. Germline CDR1 reads MDHEN; CDR2 reads SYDVKM. This CDR3 reads CASSSVLKWAFTGNTIYF. DNA of the CDR3: TGTGCCAGCAGTTCCGTCTTAAAATGGGCATTTACTGGAAACACCATATATTTT.

A word on this clone: It is likely a read error, because the conserved phenylalanine at the end of the CDR3 is missing. The DNA is omitted, as the CDR3 cannot be located on it reliably, and the CDR3 follows TCRdb's listing. V and J are TRBV10-3 and TRBJ1-2; the table's D call, TRBD1, has no DNA check behind it. The germline gives CDR1 ENHRY, CDR2 SYGVKD. The CDR3 spans 10 amino acids, including both terminal residues. The CDR3 sequence: CAISQPGTAP.

V and J are TRBV5-1 and TRBJ2-2; tentatively, D is TRBD1 (5 bases). The CDR3 has 15 residues. CDR1 and CDR2 from the germline V gene are SGHRS and YFSETQ. V lost 1 base, J lost 5 bases, and 12 bases lay in between. The CDR3 here is CASSLSQVKTGELFF. CDR3 DNA sequence: TGCGCCAGCAGCTTGTCACAGGTTAAAACCGGGGAGCTGTTTTTT.

The chain links TRBV4-2 to TRBJ2-2; 10 nucleotides agree with TRBD2. Germline CDR1 is LGHNA and CDR2 is YNFKEQ. V shed 3 bases and J 1 base; nucleotides not matched to a gene: 5. There are 17 residues in the CDR3. The DNA of the CDR3 is TGTGCCAGCAGCCAGTACATAGCGGGAGGGAACACCGGGGAGCTGTTTTTT. Translating it yields CASSQYIAGGNTGELFF.

J is TRBJ2-5 and V is TRBV18; D perhaps matches TRBD1 (6 bases). The V gene's germline CDR1 is KGHSH and CDR2 LQKENI. The CDR3 extends over 16 amino acids. The ends were cut back, 3 bases at V and 0 bases at J, with 14 bases in the middle. As DNA, the CDR3 is TGTGCCAGCTCACCCCGGACCGGGACATACCAAGAGACCCAGTACTTC. Translated: CASSPRTGTYQETQYF.

The chain couples TRBV6-2 or TRBV6-3 to TRBJ1-1; 9 bases agree with TRBD1. The CDR3 length is 15 residues. Germline-derived CDR1 and CDR2 are MNHEY and SVGEGT. V gave up 6 bases and J gave up 3 bases; unmatched junction bases: 8. The CDR3 is CASSLLDRGDTEAFF. The CDR3 DNA reads as TGTGCCAGCAGCCTTCTGGACAGGGGAGACACTGAAGCTTTCTTT.

The CDR3 region is CASVDSNSPLHF. The CDR3 DNA reads as TGTGCCAGCGTGGACAGTAATTCACCCCTCCACTTT. V and J are TRBV28 and TRBJ1-6; maybe TRBD1 (6 bases). Deletions cut 8 bases from V and 6 bases from J, with 8 bases between. Germline V gene sequence: CDR1 MDHEN, CDR2 SYDVKM. The CDR3 contains 12 residues.

CDR3 nucleotides: TGTGCCAGCAGCGGACAGGGAGCCCCAAATTCACCCCTCCACTTT. It translates to CASSGQGAPNSPLHF. The chain combines TRBV6-5 with TRBJ1-6, with TRBD1 matching over 8 bases. J gave up 7 bases and V 6 bases, and 8 bases lay outside the gene matches. There are 15 residues in the CDR3. Germline loops: CDR1 MNHEY, CDR2 SVGAGI.

The CDR3 region is CASSLKGGATYEQYF. CDR3 nucleotides: TGCGCCAGCAGCTTGAAAGGGGGCGCAACCTACGAGCAGTACTTC. The chain joins TRBV5-1 to TRBJ2-7, with 7 bases that match TRBD1. J was trimmed by 2 bases and V by 1 base; bases with no gene match: 6. CDR1 and CDR2 (germline): SGHRS, YFSETQ. CDR3 length equals 15 residues.

The chain is built from TRBV27 and TRBJ2-1, with no clear D. The CDR3 has 16 amino acids. V was pared by 5 bases and J by 1 base, with 15 bases between. CDR1 is MNHEY, CDR2 SMNVEV, per germline (reference sequence). For the CDR3, the DNA is TGTGCCAGCAGTGTACAGTCTTACTTATCCTACAATGAGCAGTTCTTC. It encodes CASSVQSYLSYNEQFF.

V and J are TRBV28 and TRBJ2-5, with D maybe TRBD2 (5 bases). The germline gives CDR1 MDHEN, CDR2 SYDVKM. V gave up 5 bases and J gave up 4 bases, with 14 bases separating them. The CDR3 has 14 residues. The chain's CDR3 is CASSPRGWVETQYF. The CDR3 coding sequence is TGTGCCAGCAGTCCTCGGGGTTGGGTAGAGACCCAGTACTTC.

The V call is TRBV18, the J call TRBJ1-1, with 8 nucleotides matching TRBD1. The CDR3 contains 15 residues. After removal of 3 bases from V and 3 bases from J, the junction contained 6 bases not matched to a gene. CDR1 and CDR2 (germline): KGHSH, LQKENI. This chain's CDR3 is CASSPFGQGYTEAFF. The CDR3 DNA follows: TGTGCCAGCTCACCCTTCGGACAGGGCTACACTGAAGCTTTCTTT.

The rearrangement uses TRBV4-1 and TRBJ1-4, with 8 bases matching TRBD1. This CDR3 has 15 residues. Germline V CDR1 and CDR2: MGHRA, YSYEKL. J was trimmed by 12 bases and V by 1 base; bases with no gene match: 10. CDR3 residues: CASSQGTGSDKELFF. The CDR3 nucleotides are TGCGCCAGCAGCCAAGGGACAGGGAGTGATAAGGAACTGTTTTTT.

This chain connects TRBV7-3 to TRBJ1-1; 7 nucleotides match TRBD1. V was pared by 8 bases and J by 3 bases, with 9 bases of the junction left unmatched. Germline V CDR1 and CDR2: SGHTA, FQGTGA. The CDR3 is 14 amino acids. The CDR3 loop reads CASRQQGRDTEAFF. The CDR3, as DNA: TGTGCCAGCCGGCAACAGGGGCGGGACACTGAAGCTTTCTTT.

This chain joins TRBV3-1 (or the pseudogene TRBV3-2) and TRBJ2-1, with 10 nucleotides matching TRBD2. Germline V lookup: CDR1 LGHDT, CDR2 YNNKEL (reference sequence). With 4 bases clipped from V and 1 base from J, the junction kept 1 base outside the gene matches. The CDR3 sequence is 15 residues long. This chain's CDR3 is CASSPTSGSYNEQFF. In DNA, the CDR3 is TGTGCCAGCAGCCCGACTAGCGGGTCCTACAATGAGCAGTTCTTC.

The J gene is TRBJ2-7, the V gene TRBV5-1; 7 positions agree with TRBD1. The germline gives CDR1 SGHRS, CDR2 YFSETQ. The CDR3 consists of 15 residues. The trim removed 5 bases at V and 2 bases at J, leaving 10 bases unmatched. The CDR3 is CASSPLTGFAYEQYF. In DNA form, the CDR3 reads TGCGCCAGCAGTCCACTGACAGGGTTCGCCTACGAGCAGTACTTC.

This clone was observed a handful of times. The CDR3 nucleotides read TGTGCCAGCAGCTCGACTAGCGGGAGGTTCGATGAGCAGTTCTTC. Translation: CASSSTSGRFDEQFF. The chain employs TRBV9 and TRBJ2-1; 13 bases align to TRBD2. V was clipped by 4 bases and J by 8 bases; unmatched bases: 6. Germline-derived CDR1 and CDR2 are SGDLS and YYNGEE. The CDR3 has 15 residues.

This chain joins TRBV28 and TRBJ2-7; D not resolved. The CDR3 covers 12 residues. With 3 bases removed from V and 4 bases from J, the gap between germline ends came to 7 bases. Germline CDR1 MDHEN, CDR2 SYDVKM. CDR3 nucleotide sequence: TGTGCCAGCAGTTTCCGGGTGTACGAGCAGTACTTC. Translating it yields CASSFRVYEQYF.